In this sample, the clone carrying this TCR beta chain turned up a few times. Its antigen remains unknown. This specimen belongs to a study of blood T cells in healthy people across ages. Findings and limits, study-wide: The study could not conclusively compare naive and antigen-experienced cells, given its unsorted PBMCs.

Sample-barcoded 5' priming and a J-beta primer mix drove a second PCR of roughly 6 to 12 cycles. All samples yielded 3 million or more CDR3-containing paired-end reads. TCRdb itself ran the 5' RACE reads through MiXCR, one entry per CDR3 protein. The profile shows 700,000 to 850,000 distinct CDR3 sequences, roughly 34% of them singletons. It was 8 to 10 milliliters of peripheral blood that were drawn from each donor. Germline CDR1 is DFQATT and CDR2 is SNEGSKA (reference sequence). This CDR3 contains 14 residues. Trimming removed 0 bases from V and 5 bases from J, with 11 bases in between. The gene calls are TRBV20-1 and TRBJ1-5; D gene ambiguous. This TCR derives from a man younger than 35 in good health. The sample taken for sequencing was blood. The CDR3 loop reads CSARDLSADQPQHF. The CDR3 region has the DNA TGCAGTGCTAGAGATCTCTCGGCGGATCAGCCCCAGCATTTT.